The table lists the clone carrying this T cell receptor (beta chain) with many counts. A second PCR, run for roughly 7 to 12 cycles, used a sample-barcoded 5' primer plus a J-beta primer mix. TCRdb re-called the 5' RACE reads through MiXCR, storing one row per CDR3 protein. The sample records 500,000 to 700,000 distinct CDR3 sequences, about 28% being singletons. This sample was included in a study of blood T cells in healthy people across ages. The length of the CDR3 is 17 residues. Germline trimming cut 6 bases from V and 4 bases from J; bases unmatched to any gene: 9. Researchers collected 7.5 to 10 milliliters of peripheral blood from every single donor.

The sequencing input was blood. The chain recombines TRBV12-3 or TRBV12-4 with TRBJ2-6, with 10 bases aligning to TRBD2. The source is a woman at least 80 years old in good health. The CDR3: CASRRAGGPGGANVLTF. The DNA of the CDR3 is TGTGCCAGCAGAAGAGCGGGGGGGCCTGGCGGGGCCAACGTCCTGACTTTC.